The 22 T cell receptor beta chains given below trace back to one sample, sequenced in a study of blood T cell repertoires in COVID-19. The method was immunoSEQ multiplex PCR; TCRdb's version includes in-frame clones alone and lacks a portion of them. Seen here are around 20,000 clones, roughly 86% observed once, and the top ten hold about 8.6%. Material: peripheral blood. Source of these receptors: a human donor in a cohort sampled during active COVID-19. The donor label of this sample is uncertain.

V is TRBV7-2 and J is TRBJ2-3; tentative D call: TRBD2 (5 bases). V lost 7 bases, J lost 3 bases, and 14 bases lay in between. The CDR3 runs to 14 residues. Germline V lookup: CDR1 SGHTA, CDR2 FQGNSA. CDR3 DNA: TGTGCCAGCACCTTGGGGTTAGCGACAGATACGCAGTATTTT. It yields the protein CASTLGLATDTQYF.

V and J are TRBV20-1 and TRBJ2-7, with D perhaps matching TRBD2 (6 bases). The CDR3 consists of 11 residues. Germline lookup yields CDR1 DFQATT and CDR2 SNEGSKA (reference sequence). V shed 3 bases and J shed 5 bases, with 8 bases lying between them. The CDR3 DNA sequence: TGCAGTGCTAGCGGGAGCCACGAGCAGTACTTC. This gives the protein CSASGSHEQYF.

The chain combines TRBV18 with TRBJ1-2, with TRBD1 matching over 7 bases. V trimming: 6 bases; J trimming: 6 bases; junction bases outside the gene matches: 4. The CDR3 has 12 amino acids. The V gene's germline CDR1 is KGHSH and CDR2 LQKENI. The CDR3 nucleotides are TGTGCCAGCTCCGAAACAGGGGATGGCTACACCTTC. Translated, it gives CASSETGDGYTF.

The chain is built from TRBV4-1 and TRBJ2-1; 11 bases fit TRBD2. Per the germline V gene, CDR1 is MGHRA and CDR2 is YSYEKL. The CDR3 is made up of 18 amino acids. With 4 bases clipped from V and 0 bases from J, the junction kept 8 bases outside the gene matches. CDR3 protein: CASSRASGRSGSYNEQFF. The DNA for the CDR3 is TGCGCCAGCAGCCGGGCTAGCGGGAGGTCAGGCTCCTACAATGAGCAGTTCTTC.

The chain's CDR3 is CASSIGTTYNEQFF. CDR3 bases: TGTGCCAGCAGCATTGGGACAACCTACAATGAGCAGTTCTTC. The chain uses TRBV5-4 and TRBJ2-1; TRBD1 is a possible D gene (6 bases). Trimming took 4 bases from V and 2 from J, leaving 10 bases between them. CDR1 and CDR2 from the germline V gene are SGHNT and YYREEE (reference sequence). The CDR3 covers 14 residues.

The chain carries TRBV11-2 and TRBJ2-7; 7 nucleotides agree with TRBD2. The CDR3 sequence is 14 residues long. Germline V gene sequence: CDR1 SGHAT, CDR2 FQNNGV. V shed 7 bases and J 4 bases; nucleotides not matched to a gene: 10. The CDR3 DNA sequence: TGTGCCAGCACCCCACAAGCGGGGCCTTACGAGCAGTACTTC. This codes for CASTPQAGPYEQYF.

The CDR3 here is CASSRRGEQFF. The CDR3 DNA follows: TGTGCCAGTAGTAGGCGGGGCGAGCAGTTCTTC. V gene TRBV19 combines with J gene TRBJ2-1; D might be TRBD2 (6 bases). Germline loops: CDR1 LNHDA, CDR2 SQIVND (reference sequence). Trimming stripped 4 bases from V and 10 bases from J, with 8 bases between. The CDR3 has 11 residues. The whole variable domain, filled in from reference TRBV19 and TRBJ2-1, reads DGGITQSPKYLFRKEGQNVTLSCEQNLNHDAMYWYRQDPGQGLRLIYYSQIVNDFQKGDIAEGYSVSREKKESFPLTVTSAQKNPTAFYLCASSRRGEQFFGPGTRLTVL.

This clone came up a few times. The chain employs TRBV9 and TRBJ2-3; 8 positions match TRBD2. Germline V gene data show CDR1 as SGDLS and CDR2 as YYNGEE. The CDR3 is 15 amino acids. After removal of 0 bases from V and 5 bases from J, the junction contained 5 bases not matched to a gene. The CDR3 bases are TGTGCCAGCAGCGTAGATGGGCTAGCGGGAGATACGCAGTATTTT. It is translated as CASSVDGLAGDTQYF.

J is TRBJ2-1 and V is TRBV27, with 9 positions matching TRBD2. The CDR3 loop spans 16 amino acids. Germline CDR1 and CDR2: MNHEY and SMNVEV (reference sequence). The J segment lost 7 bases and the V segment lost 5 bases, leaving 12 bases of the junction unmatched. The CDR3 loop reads CASSVRLAGFSNEQFF. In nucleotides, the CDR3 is TGTGCCAGCAGTGTGCGTCTAGCGGGATTTAGTAATGAGCAGTTCTTC.

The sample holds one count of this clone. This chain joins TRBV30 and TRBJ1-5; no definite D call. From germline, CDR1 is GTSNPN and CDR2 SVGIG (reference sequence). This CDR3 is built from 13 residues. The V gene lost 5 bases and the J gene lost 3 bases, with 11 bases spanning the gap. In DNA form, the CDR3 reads TGTGCCTGGGAGGCGGGTCTCAATCAGCCCCAGCATTTT. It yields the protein CAWEAGLNQPQHF.

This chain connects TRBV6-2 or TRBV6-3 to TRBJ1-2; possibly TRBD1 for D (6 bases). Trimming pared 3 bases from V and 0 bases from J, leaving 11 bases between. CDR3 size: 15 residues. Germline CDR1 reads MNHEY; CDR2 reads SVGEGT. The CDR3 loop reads CASSYGGAANYGYTF. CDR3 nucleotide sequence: TGTGCCAGCAGTTATGGGGGGGCGGCTAACTATGGCTACACCTTC.

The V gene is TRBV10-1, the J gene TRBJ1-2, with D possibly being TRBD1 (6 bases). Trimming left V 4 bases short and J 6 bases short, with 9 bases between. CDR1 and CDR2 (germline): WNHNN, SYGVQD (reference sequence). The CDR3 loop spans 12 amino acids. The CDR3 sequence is CASSAGVDGYTF. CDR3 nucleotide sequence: TGCGCCAGCAGTGCAGGGGTGGATGGCTACACCTTC.

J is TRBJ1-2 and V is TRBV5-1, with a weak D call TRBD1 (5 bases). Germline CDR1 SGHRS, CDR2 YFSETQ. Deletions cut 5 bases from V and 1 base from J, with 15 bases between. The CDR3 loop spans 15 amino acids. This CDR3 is CASRTAGNYNYGYTF. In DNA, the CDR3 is TGCGCCAGCAGGACGGCAGGGAATTATAACTATGGCTACACCTTC.

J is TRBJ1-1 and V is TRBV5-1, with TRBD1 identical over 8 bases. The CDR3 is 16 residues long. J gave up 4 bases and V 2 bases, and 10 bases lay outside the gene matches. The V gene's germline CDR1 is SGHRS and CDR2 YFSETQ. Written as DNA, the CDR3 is TGCGCCAGCAGCTTAGTTCCAGGGGGCGCGGCCACTGAAGCTTTCTTT. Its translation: CASSLVPGGAATEAFF.

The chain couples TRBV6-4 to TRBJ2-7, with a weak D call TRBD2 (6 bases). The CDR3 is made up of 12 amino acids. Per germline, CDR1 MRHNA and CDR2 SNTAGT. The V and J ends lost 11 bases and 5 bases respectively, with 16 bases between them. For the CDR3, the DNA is TGTGCCCGGGGCGGGGTTTACCACGAGCAGTACTTC. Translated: CARGGVYHEQYF.

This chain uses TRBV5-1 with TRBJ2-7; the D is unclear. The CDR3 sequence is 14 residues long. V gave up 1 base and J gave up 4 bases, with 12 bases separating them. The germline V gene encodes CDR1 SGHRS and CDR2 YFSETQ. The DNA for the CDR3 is TGCGCCAGCAGCTTGAACCTAGATTCGTACGAGCAGTACTTC. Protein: CASSLNLDSYEQYF.

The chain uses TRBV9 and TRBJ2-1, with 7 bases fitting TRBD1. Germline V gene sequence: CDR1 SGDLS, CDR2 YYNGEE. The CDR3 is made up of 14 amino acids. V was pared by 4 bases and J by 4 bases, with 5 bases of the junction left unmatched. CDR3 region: CASSLRDSYNEQFF. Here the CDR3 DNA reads TGTGCCAGCAGCCTCCGGGACAGTTACAATGAGCAGTTCTTC.

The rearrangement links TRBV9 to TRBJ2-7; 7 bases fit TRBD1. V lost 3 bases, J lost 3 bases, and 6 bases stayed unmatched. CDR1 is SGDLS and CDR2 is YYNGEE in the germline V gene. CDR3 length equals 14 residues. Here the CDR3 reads CASSEGQELYEQYF. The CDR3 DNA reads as TGTGCCAGCAGCGAAGGACAGGAACTCTACGAGCAGTACTTC.

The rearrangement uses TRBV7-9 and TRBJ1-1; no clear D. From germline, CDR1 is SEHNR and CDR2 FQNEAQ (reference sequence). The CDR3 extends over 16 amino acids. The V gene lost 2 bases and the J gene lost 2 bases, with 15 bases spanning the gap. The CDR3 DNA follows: TGTGCCAGCAGCTTATCCGGGAGCAAGGCCAACACTGAAGCTTTCTTT. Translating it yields CASSLSGSKANTEAFF.

CDR3 sequence (DNA): TGTGCCAGCTCACCACCGGGCGCAGGGTCAGCGGAGACCCAGTACTTC. Protein sequence: CASSPPGAGSAETQYF. This sequence joins TRBV18 and TRBJ2-5, with TRBD1 as a possible D gene (5 bases). The length of the CDR3 is 16 residues. Germline V gene data show CDR1 as KGHSH and CDR2 as LQKENI. Between the trimmed V and J ends, which lost 0 bases and 5 bases, there was a span of 16 bases.

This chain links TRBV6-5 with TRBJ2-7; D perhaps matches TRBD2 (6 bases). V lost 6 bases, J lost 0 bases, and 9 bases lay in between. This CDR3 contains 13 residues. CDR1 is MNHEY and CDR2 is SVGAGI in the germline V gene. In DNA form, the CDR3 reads TGTGCCAGCAGGCTAGCGCACTCCTACGAGCAGTACTTC. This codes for CASRLAHSYEQYF.

The CDR3 protein is CASSTPLAPEQYF. The CDR3 DNA reads TGTGCCAGCAGTACACCTCTAGCGCCCGAGCAGTACTTC. The chain uses TRBV6-5 and TRBJ2-7, with D possibly being TRBD2 (6 bases). This CDR3 is 13 amino acids long. With 5 bases removed from V and 6 bases from J, the gap between germline ends came to 14 bases. CDR1 and CDR2 from the germline V gene are MNHEY and SVGAGI.